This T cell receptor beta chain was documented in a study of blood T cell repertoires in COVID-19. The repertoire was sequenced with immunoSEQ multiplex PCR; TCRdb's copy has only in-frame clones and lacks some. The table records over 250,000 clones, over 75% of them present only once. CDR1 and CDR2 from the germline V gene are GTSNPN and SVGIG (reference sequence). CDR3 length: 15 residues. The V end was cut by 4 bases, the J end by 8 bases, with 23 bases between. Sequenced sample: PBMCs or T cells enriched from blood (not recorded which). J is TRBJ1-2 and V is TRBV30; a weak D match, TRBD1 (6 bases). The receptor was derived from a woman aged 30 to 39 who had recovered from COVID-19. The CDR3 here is CAWMRRGADFLGYTF. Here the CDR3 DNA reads TGTGCCTGGATGAGGCGGGGGGCGGATTTCCTCGGCTACACCTTC.